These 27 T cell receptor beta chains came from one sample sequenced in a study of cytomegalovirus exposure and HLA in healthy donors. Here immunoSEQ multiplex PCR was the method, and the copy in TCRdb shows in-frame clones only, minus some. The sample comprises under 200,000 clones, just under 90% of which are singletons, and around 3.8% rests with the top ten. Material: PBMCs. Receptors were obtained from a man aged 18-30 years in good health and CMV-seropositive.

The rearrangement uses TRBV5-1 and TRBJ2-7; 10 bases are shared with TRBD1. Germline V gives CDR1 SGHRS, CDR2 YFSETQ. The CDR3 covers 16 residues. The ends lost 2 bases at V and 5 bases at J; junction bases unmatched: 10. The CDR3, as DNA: TGCGCCAGCAGCTTAATGAACCCGGGACAGGGGCACGAGCAGTACTTC. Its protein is CASSLMNPGQGHEQYF.

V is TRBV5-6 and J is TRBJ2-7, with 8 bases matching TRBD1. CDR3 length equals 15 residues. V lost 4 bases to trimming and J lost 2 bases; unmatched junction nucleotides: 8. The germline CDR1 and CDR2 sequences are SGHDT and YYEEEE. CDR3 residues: CASSNGQGEPYEQYF. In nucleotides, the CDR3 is TGTGCCAGCAGCAACGGACAGGGTGAACCCTACGAGCAGTACTTC.

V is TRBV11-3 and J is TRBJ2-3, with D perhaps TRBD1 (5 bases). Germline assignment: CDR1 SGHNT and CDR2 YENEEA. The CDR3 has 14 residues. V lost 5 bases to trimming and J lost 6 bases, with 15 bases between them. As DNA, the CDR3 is TGTGCCAGCAGCCTTAAGGGGCGGTTCGATACGCAGTATTTT. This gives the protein CASSLKGRFDTQYF.

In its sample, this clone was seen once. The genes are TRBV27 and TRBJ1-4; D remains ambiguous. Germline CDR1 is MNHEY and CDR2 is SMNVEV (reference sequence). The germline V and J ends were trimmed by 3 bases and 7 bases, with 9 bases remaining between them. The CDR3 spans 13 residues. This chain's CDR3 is CASSLRRSEKLFF. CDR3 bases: TGTGCCAGCAGTTTGCGGAGATCTGAAAAACTGTTTTTT.

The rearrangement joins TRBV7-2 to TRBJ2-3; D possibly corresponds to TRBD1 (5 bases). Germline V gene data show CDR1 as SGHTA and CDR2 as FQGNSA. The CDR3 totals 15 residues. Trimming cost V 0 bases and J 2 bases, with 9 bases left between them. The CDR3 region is CASSLAGPFTDTQYF. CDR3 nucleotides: TGTGCCAGCAGCTTAGCGGGGCCCTTCACAGATACGCAGTATTTT.

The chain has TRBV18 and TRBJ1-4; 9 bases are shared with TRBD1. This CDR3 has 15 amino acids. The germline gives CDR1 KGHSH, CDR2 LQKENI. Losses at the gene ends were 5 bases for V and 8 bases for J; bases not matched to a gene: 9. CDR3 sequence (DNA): TGTGCCAGCTCAGACAACAGGGGGCGCAACGAAAAACTGTTTTTT. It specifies CASSDNRGRNEKLFF.

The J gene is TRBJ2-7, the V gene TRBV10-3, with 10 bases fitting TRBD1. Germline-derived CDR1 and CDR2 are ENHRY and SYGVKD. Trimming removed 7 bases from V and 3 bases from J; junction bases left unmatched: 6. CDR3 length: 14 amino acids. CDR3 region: CAITSTGGRYEQYF. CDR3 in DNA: TGTGCCATCACCTCGACAGGGGGCCGCTACGAGCAGTACTTC.

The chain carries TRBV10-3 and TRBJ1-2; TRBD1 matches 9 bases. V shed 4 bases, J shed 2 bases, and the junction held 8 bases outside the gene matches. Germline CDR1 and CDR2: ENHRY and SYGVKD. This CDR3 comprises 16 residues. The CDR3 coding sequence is TGTGCCATCAGTGGTACCAGGACAGGGGAAAACTATGGCTACACCTTC. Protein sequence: CAISGTRTGENYGYTF.

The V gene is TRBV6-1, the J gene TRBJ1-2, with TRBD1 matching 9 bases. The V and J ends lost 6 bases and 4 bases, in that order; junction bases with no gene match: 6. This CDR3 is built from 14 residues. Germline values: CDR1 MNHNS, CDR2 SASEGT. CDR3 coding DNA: TGTGCCAGCAGATTGACAGGGGGTGTCTATGGCTACACCTTC. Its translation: CASRLTGGVYGYTF.

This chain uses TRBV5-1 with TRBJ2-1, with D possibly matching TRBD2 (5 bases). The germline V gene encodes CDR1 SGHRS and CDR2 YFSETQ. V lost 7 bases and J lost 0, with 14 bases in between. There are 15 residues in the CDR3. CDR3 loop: CASHERQSSYNEQFF. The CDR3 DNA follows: TGCGCCAGCCATGAGCGGCAGAGCTCCTACAATGAGCAGTTCTTC.

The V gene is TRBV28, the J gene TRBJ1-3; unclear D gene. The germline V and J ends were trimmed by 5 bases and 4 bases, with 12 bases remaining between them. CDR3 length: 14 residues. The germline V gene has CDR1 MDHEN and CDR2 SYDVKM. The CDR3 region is CASSQLLFGNTIYF. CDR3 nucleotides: TGTGCCAGCAGTCAGTTATTATTCGGAAACACCATATATTTT.

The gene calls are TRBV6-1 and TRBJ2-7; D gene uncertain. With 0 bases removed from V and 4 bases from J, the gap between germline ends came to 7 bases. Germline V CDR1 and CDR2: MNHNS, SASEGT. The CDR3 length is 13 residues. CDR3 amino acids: CASSEAPSYEQYF. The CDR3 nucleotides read TGTGCCAGCAGTGAAGCGCCGAGTTACGAGCAGTACTTC.

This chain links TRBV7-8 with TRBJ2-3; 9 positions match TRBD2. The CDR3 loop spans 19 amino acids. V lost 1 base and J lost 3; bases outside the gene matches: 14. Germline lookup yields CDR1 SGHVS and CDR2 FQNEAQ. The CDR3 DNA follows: TGTGCCAGCAGCTTAGTAGTGGCGGGAGGGAGAGCGGCGACAGATACGCAGTATTTT. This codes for CASSLVVAGGRAATDTQYF. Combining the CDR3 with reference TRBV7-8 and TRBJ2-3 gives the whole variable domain GAGVSQSPRYKVAKRGQDVALRCDPISGHVSLFWYQQALGQGPEFLTYFQNEAQLDKSGLPSDRFFAERPEGSVSTLKIQRTQQEDSAVYLCASSLVVAGGRAATDTQYFGPGTRLTVL.

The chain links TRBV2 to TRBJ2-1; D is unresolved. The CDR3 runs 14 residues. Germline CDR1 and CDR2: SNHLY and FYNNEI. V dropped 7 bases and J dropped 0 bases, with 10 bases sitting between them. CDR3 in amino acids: CASTRESSYNEQFF. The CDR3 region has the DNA TGTGCCAGCACGCGAGAAAGCTCCTACAATGAGCAGTTCTTC.

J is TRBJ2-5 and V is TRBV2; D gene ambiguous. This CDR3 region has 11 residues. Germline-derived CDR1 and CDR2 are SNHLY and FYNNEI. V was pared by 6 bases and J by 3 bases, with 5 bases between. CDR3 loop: CASRREETQYF. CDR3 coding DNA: TGTGCCAGCAGACGGGAAGAGACCCAGTACTTC.

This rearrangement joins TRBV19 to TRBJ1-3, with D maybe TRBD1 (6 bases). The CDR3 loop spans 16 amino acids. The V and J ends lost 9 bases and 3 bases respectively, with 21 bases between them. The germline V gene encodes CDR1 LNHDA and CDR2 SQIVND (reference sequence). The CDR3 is CASPPSGERYGNTIYF. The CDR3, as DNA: TGTGCCAGCCCCCCCTCAGGGGAGCGCTATGGAAACACCATATATTTT.

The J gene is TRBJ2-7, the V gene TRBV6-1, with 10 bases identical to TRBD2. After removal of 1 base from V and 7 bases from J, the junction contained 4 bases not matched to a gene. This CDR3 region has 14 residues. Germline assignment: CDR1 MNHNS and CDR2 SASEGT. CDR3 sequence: CASSEGAGGHEQYF. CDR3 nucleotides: TGTGCCAGCAGTGAAGGAGCGGGAGGGCATGAGCAGTACTTC.

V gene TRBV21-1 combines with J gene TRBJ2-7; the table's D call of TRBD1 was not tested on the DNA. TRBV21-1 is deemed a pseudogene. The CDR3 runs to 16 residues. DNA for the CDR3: TGTGCCAGCAGCAAAGTCCGCTACAGGGCCTCCTACGAGCAGTACTTC. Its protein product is CASSKVRYRASYEQYF.

Here the CDR3 DNA reads TGTGCCAGCTCACCAGGAGGGACAGTCTCCTACGAGCAGTACTTC. Protein: CASSPGGTVSYEQYF. The rearrangement links TRBV18 to TRBJ2-7; D may be TRBD1 (7 bases). The CDR3 spans 15 residues. Trimming removed 2 bases at V and 0 bases at J, with 11 bases between. From germline, CDR1 is KGHSH and CDR2 LQKENI.

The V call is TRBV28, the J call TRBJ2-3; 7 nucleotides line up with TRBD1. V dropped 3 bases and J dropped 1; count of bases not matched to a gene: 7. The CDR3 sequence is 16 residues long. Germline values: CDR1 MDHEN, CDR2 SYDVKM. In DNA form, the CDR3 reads TGTGCCAGCAGTTTTTCTGCAGGGACAGGCACAGATACGCAGTATTTT. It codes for CASSFSAGTGTDTQYF.

The CDR3 region has the DNA TGCAGCGGGATCCTTGGACAGGCTGGGGGCTACACCTTC. Translating gives CSGILGQAGGYTF. V gene TRBV29-1 combines with J gene TRBJ1-2; the match to TRBD1 covers 7 bases. Germline lookup yields CDR1 SQVTM and CDR2 ANQGSEA. This CDR3 is built from 13 residues. With 7 bases clipped from V and 8 bases from J, the junction kept 13 bases outside the gene matches.

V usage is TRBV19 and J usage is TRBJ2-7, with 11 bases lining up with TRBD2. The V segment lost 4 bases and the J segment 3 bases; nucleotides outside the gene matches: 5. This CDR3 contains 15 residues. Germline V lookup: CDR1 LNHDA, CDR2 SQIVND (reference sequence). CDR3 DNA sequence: TGTGCCAGTAGTACGACTAGCGGGAACATCTACGAGCAGTACTTC. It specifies CASSTTSGNIYEQYF.

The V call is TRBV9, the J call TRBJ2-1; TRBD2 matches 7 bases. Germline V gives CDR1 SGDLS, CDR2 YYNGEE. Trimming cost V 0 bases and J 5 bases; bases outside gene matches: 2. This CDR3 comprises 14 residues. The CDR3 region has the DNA TGTGCCAGCAGCGTAGAACTAGCGCACAATGAGCAGTTCTTC. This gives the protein CASSVELAHNEQFF.

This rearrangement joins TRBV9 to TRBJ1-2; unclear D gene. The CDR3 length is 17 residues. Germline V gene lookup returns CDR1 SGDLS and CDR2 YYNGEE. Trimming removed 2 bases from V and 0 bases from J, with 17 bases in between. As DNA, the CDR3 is TGTGCCAGCAGCGTTGGAGGTTCAGGAGTCTCTAACTATGGCTACACCTTC. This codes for CASSVGGSGVSNYGYTF.

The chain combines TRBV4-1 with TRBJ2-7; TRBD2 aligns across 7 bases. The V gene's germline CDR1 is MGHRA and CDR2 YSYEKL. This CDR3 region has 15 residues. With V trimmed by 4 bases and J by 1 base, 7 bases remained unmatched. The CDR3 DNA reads TGCGCCAGCAGCCTTCTTCCTAGCGGTTCCTACGAGCAGTACTTC. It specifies CASSLLPSGSYEQYF.

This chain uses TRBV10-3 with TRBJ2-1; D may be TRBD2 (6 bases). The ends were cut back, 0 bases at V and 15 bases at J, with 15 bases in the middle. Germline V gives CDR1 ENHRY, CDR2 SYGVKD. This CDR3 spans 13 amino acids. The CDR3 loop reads CAISESMQPSAFF. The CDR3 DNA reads TGTGCCATCAGTGAGTCGATGCAGCCTAGCGCGTTCTTC.

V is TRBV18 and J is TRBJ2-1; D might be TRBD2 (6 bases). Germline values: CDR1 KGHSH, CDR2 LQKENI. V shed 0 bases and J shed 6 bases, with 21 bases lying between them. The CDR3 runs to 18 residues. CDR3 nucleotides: TGTGCCAGCTCACCACCGGTCAGGGTGGGACGGGAGAGCAATGAGCAGTTCTTC. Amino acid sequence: CASSPPVRVGRESNEQFF. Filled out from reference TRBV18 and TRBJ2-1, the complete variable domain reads NAGVMQNPRHLVRRRGQEARLRCSPMKGHSHVYWYRQLPEEGLKFMVYLQKENIIDESGMPKERFSAEFPKEGPSILRIQQVVRGDSAAYFCASSPPVRVGRESNEQFFGPGTRLTVL.